Listed here are 20 T cell receptor beta chains from one sample, sequenced in a study of control samples from healthy donors and cancer patients. Method: immunoSEQ multiplex PCR; TCRdb's copy keeps in-frame clones and lacks some. The table records 150,000 or so clones, 93% of them present only once. The sample comprised blood. All receptors derive from a man aged 18 to 29 in good health.

J is TRBJ2-1 and V is TRBV5-1; 11 positions match TRBD1. Per the germline V gene, CDR1 is SGHRS and CDR2 is YFSETQ. This CDR3 has 14 amino acids. J was trimmed by 10 bases and V by 3 bases; bases with no gene match: 6. The DNA for the CDR3 is TGCGCCAGCAGCTCGGGACAGGGGGAGCGGGAGCAGTTCTTC. Protein sequence: CASSSGQGEREQFF.

This chain connects TRBV4-1 to TRBJ1-5, with no clear D. V was cut by 3 bases and J by 3 bases, with 12 bases left in between. Germline V gene sequence: CDR1 MGHRA, CDR2 YSYEKL. This CDR3 is built from 15 residues. In nucleotides, the CDR3 is TGCGCCAGCAGCCACTCACCGGGCCCCAATCAGCCCCAGCATTTT. It specifies CASSHSPGPNQPQHF.

This chain connects TRBV16 to TRBJ2-1; 8 positions match TRBD1. After removal of 3 bases from V and 5 bases from J, the junction contained 9 bases not matched to a gene. This CDR3 has 16 amino acids. The germline V gene encodes CDR1 KGHSY and CDR2 FQNENV. CDR3 in amino acids: CASSHTTGVVNNEQFF. CDR3 sequence (DNA): TGTGCCAGCAGCCACACGACAGGGGTCGTAAACAATGAGCAGTTCTTC.

The chain uses TRBV27 and TRBJ2-1; 7 bases map to TRBD2. The CDR3 length is 11 residues. Germline loops: CDR1 MNHEY, CDR2 SMNVEV (reference sequence). Trimming cost V 8 bases and J 15 bases; bases outside gene matches: 10. CDR3 sequence: CASGTGTISFF. The CDR3 DNA reads as TGTGCCAGCGGAACCGGGACTATATCGTTCTTC.

The rearrangement links TRBV5-1 to TRBJ1-4; 10 positions agree with TRBD1. Germline CDR1 is SGHRS and CDR2 is YFSETQ. V dropped 4 bases and J dropped 7; count of bases not matched to a gene: 10. This CDR3 is 16 amino acids long. The CDR3 sequence: CASSPDRGRIREKLFF. In DNA, the CDR3 is TGCGCCAGCAGCCCAGACAGGGGGCGTATTCGTGAAAAACTGTTTTTT.

The chain combines TRBV6-5 with TRBJ1-4; TRBD1 matches at 8 bases. The germline V gene has CDR1 MNHEY and CDR2 SVGAGI. V gave up 6 bases and J gave up 4 bases; unmatched junction bases: 4. CDR3 size: 14 residues. The CDR3: CASRNTGGNEKLFF. CDR3 nucleotide sequence: TGTGCCAGCAGGAATACAGGGGGTAATGAAAAACTGTTTTTT.

This chain connects TRBV19 to TRBJ1-4; tentative D call: TRBD1 (5 bases). V gave up 7 bases and J gave up 1 base, with 10 bases separating them. This CDR3 comprises 14 residues. Germline assignment: CDR1 LNHDA and CDR2 SQIVND (reference sequence). CDR3 loop: CASKGGQTNEKLFF. The CDR3 DNA is TGTGCCAGTAAGGGCGGACAAACTAATGAAAAACTGTTTTTT.

The V and J genes are TRBV5-1 and TRBJ1-1, with D perhaps TRBD1 (6 bases). Germline CDR1 and CDR2: SGHRS and YFSETQ. V lost 4 bases and J 1 base, leaving 14 bases between the germline ends. The CDR3 consists of 15 residues. The CDR3 nucleotides are TGCGCCAGCAGCCCCGGACAGTTCCGGAACACTGAAGCTTTCTTT. Protein: CASSPGQFRNTEAFF. Full variable domain (rest looked up from reference TRBV5-1 and TRBJ1-1): KAGVTQTPRYLIKTRGQQVTLSCSPISGHRSVSWYQQTPGQGLQFLFEYFSETQRNKGNFPGRFSGRQFSNSRSEMNVSTLELGDSALYLCASSPGQFRNTEAFFGQGTRLTVV.

This chain links TRBV11-2 with TRBJ1-5, with unresolved D. The CDR3 contains 13 residues. The ends were cut back, 2 bases at V and 6 bases at J, with 8 bases in the middle. Per germline, CDR1 SGHAT and CDR2 FQNNGV. The CDR3 spells CASSLSGPQPQHF. CDR3 nucleotides: TGTGCCAGCAGCTTATCTGGGCCTCAGCCCCAGCATTTT.

This chain uses TRBV4-1 with TRBJ2-1, with a weak D call TRBD1 (5 bases). Germline CDR1 reads MGHRA; CDR2 reads YSYEKL. The CDR3 consists of 17 residues. V was cut by 0 bases and J by 0 bases, with 12 bases left in between. The CDR3 region has the DNA TGCGCCAGCAGCCAAGATCGGAGAGACAGCTCCTACAATGAGCAGTTCTTC. Protein sequence: CASSQDRRDSSYNEQFF.

The rearrangement links TRBV27 to TRBJ1-6, with TRBD1 matching 8 bases. Germline CDR1 MNHEY, CDR2 SMNVEV (reference sequence). The CDR3 length is 14 residues. J gave up 13 bases and V 5 bases, and 10 bases lay outside the gene matches. CDR3 amino acids: CASSIDRGQVPLHF. The DNA for the CDR3 is TGTGCCAGCAGTATTGACAGGGGCCAGGTCCCCCTCCACTTT.

The rearrangement uses TRBV30 and TRBJ2-2; D is unresolved. Germline assignment: CDR1 GTSNPN and CDR2 SVGIG (reference sequence). The CDR3 runs 13 residues. Trimming removed 0 bases at V and 6 bases at J, with 8 bases between. DNA for the CDR3: TGTGCCTGGAGTGTGTCCCAATCCGGGGAGCTGTTTTTT. It yields the protein CAWSVSQSGELFF.

Details on this clone: The sample has other DNA sequences that encode this CDR3 too. The chain links TRBV11-2 to TRBJ1-6, with D possibly TRBD1 on 5 matching bases. The CDR3 has 14 amino acids. From germline, CDR1 is SGHAT and CDR2 FQNNGV. The germline V and J ends were trimmed by 3 bases and 5 bases, with 8 bases remaining between them. The CDR3 loop is CASSFQGNNSPLHF. For the CDR3, the DNA is TGTGCCAGCAGCTTTCAGGGAAATAATTCACCCCTCCACTTT.

V usage is TRBV6-8 and J usage is TRBJ2-2; D gene uncertain. Germline V lookup: CDR1 MNHGY, CDR2 SAAAGT. Trimming stripped 8 bases from V and 1 base from J, with 17 bases between. CDR3 length equals 16 residues. This CDR3 reads CASPREDTGNTGELFF. The DNA for the CDR3 is TGTGCCAGCCCTAGGGAAGATACGGGGAACACCGGGGAGCTGTTTTTT.

The V gene is TRBV6-1, the J gene TRBJ1-6, with D unclear. Germline V CDR1 and CDR2: MNHNS, SASEGT. The V end was cut by 2 bases, the J end by 9 bases, with 11 bases between. The CDR3 spans 14 residues. The CDR3 sequence is CASSERFTVSPLHF. Written as DNA, the CDR3 is TGTGCCAGCAGTGAACGATTTACAGTTTCACCCCTCCACTTT.

This rearrangement joins TRBV6-5 to TRBJ2-3; possible D gene TRBD1, 5 bases. Germline V gene data show CDR1 as MNHEY and CDR2 as SVGAGI. Trimming pared 4 bases from V and 1 base from J, leaving 12 bases between. There are 15 residues in the CDR3. CDR3 loop: CASSSVTDRTDTQYF. In DNA, the CDR3 is TGTGCCAGCAGTTCAGTGACAGACCGCACAGATACGCAGTATTTT.

V and J are TRBV20-1 and TRBJ1-2; 7 bases agree with TRBD1. The length of the CDR3 is 14 residues. After removal of 3 bases from V and 2 bases from J, the junction contained 6 bases not matched to a gene. Germline lookup yields CDR1 DFQATT and CDR2 SNEGSKA (reference sequence). The CDR3 here is CSASRQGLNYGYTF. CDR3 coding DNA: TGCAGTGCTAGTCGACAGGGCCTAAACTATGGCTACACCTTC.

This chain connects TRBV9 to TRBJ1-1; D not certain. The V and J ends lost 3 bases and 11 bases respectively, with 14 bases between them. The CDR3 runs to 12 residues. The V gene's germline CDR1 is SGDLS and CDR2 YYNGEE. CDR3 in amino acids: CASSATSSGAFF. CDR3 nucleotides: TGTGCCAGCAGCGCAACAAGCAGCGGGGCTTTCTTT. The variable domain in full, completed from reference TRBV9 and TRBJ1-1, reads DSGVTQTPKHLITATGQRVTLRCSPRSGDLSVYWYQQSLDQGLQFLIQYYNGEERAKGNILERFSAQQFPDLHSELNLSSLELGDSALYFCASSATSSGAFFGQGTRLTVV.

The CDR3 reads CASRSSGGREETQYF. CDR3 nucleotide sequence: TGTGCCAGCAGGTCCTCGGGCGGAAGAGAGGAGACCCAGTACTTC. This chain links TRBV28 with TRBJ2-5; D uncertain. Trimming stripped 6 bases from V and 5 bases from J, with 19 bases between. The CDR3 runs 15 residues. Germline V CDR1 and CDR2: MDHEN, SYDVKM. Drawing the rest from reference TRBV28 and TRBJ2-5, the complete variable domain is DVKVTQSSRYLVKRTGEKVFLECVQDMDHENMFWYRQDPGLGLRLIYFSYDVKMKEKGDIPEGYSVSREKKERFSLILESASTNQTSMYLCASRSSGGREETQYFGPGTRLLVL.

V and J are TRBV2 and TRBJ1-1; 7 bases are shared with TRBD1. Trimming at V came to 8 bases and at J to 5 bases, leaving 17 bases not matched to a gene. This CDR3 has 16 residues. From germline, CDR1 is SNHLY and CDR2 FYNNEI. CDR3 sequence (DNA): TGTGCCAGCCATAAGGGGCTCGACAGGGAGGGGACTGAAGCTTTCTTT. It yields the protein CASHKGLDREGTEAFF.